A single sample is the source of the 9 T cell receptor beta chains below, sequenced in a study of cytotoxic CD8 clonotypes in ibrutinib-treated CLL. Method: immunoSEQ multiplex PCR; TCRdb's copy keeps in-frame clones and lacks some. This repertoire shows approximately 70,000 clones, 70% to 90% found once; its top ten account for 6% to 9%. Sequenced here: PBMCs, sampled at disease progression, from a patient treated with ibrutinib. These receptors were collected from a human donor with chronic lymphocytic leukemia.

This chain links TRBV18 with TRBJ1-1; D unclear. Germline loops: CDR1 KGHSH, CDR2 LQKENI. V gave up 3 bases and J gave up 2 bases, with 7 bases separating them. This CDR3 spans 13 amino acids. In nucleotides, the CDR3 is TGTGCCAGCTCACCGGGATTAAACACTGAAGCTTTCTTT. It is translated as CASSPGLNTEAFF.

The chain employs TRBV7-2 and TRBJ1-5; no clear D gene. The CDR3 length is 12 residues. The V gene lost 3 bases and the J gene lost 6 bases, with 6 bases spanning the gap. CDR1 and CDR2 (germline): SGHTA, FQGNSA. The CDR3 loop is CASSLVGQPQHF. Written as DNA, the CDR3 is TGTGCCAGCAGCTTGGTTGGTCAGCCCCAGCATTTT.

This chain uses TRBV5-4 with TRBJ2-7; D remains ambiguous. The germline gives CDR1 SGHNT, CDR2 YYREEE (reference sequence). The CDR3 extends over 17 amino acids. The V end lost 4 bases, the J end lost 0 bases, and 20 bases lay between the germline ends. The CDR3 coding sequence is TGTGCCAGCAGCGATGGAGTACGTGTTCAAAACTCCTACGAGCAGTACTTC. This sequence encodes CASSDGVRVQNSYEQYF.

The chain recombines TRBV2 with TRBJ1-5; TRBD1 matches at 7 bases. Trimming took 7 bases from V and 6 from J; bases not matched to a gene: 3. CDR3 length: 12 amino acids. In germline, CDR1 is SNHLY, CDR2 FYNNEI. The chain's CDR3 is CASNRGSQPQHF. CDR3 DNA: TGTGCCAGCAACAGGGGTAGTCAGCCCCAGCATTTT.

The chain uses TRBV5-1 and TRBJ2-2; D gene ambiguous. The germline V and J ends were trimmed by 7 bases and 1 base, with 8 bases remaining between them. Germline V gene lookup returns CDR1 SGHRS and CDR2 YFSETQ. The CDR3 runs 13 residues. The chain's CDR3 is CASCRQNTGELFF. The CDR3 DNA sequence: TGCGCCAGCTGCCGACAGAACACCGGGGAGCTGTTTTTT.

The V call is TRBV5-8, the J call TRBJ2-5; D is unclear. V shed 7 bases and J shed 1 base, with 11 bases lying between them. This CDR3 is 13 amino acids long. CDR1 SGHTS and CDR2 YDEGEE come from the germline V gene. CDR3 nucleotides: TGTGCCAGCCTGAGACAAGTCCAAGAGACCCAGTACTTC. Translation: CASLRQVQETQYF.

The chain links TRBV5-1 to TRBJ1-6; unclear D gene. This CDR3 is built from 15 residues. Trimming removed 4 bases from V and 3 bases from J, with 11 bases in between. Germline V gives CDR1 SGHRS, CDR2 YFSETQ. CDR3 region: CASSPAENYNSPLHF. In DNA, the CDR3 is TGCGCCAGCAGCCCCGCCGAAAACTATAATTCACCCCTCCACTTT.

The V gene is TRBV5-1, the J gene TRBJ1-3; 8 positions agree with TRBD1. The CDR3 has 17 amino acids. The V segment lost 4 bases and the J segment 0 bases; nucleotides outside the gene matches: 9. The germline V gene has CDR1 SGHRS and CDR2 YFSETQ. The CDR3 DNA sequence: TGCGCCAGCAGCCGGGCCCCTGGACAGGGCTCTGGAAACACCATATATTTT. Encoded protein: CASSRAPGQGSGNTIYF.

V gene TRBV4-1 combines with J gene TRBJ2-1; the match to TRBD1 covers 9 bases. The ends lost 4 bases at V and 7 bases at J; junction bases unmatched: 8. The germline V gene encodes CDR1 MGHRA and CDR2 YSYEKL. The CDR3 extends over 15 amino acids. CDR3 nucleotide sequence: TGCGCCAGCAGCCCCGCCGGGACAGGGAGTAATGAGCAGTTCTTC. Its protein product is CASSPAGTGSNEQFF.